Below, one T cell receptor (beta chain) is given with its context. Assay used: immunoSEQ multiplex PCR; TCRdb lists only in-frame clones, some missing. This sample has 150,000 to 200,000 clones, with 85% to 90% found just once. This entry belongs to a study of control samples from healthy donors and cancer patients. V was shortened by 1 base and J by 1 base, with 11 bases between the two germline ends. The CDR3 runs to 15 residues. Germline CDR1 is SGHTA and CDR2 is FQGNSA. The sequence derives from a woman in her 30s in good health. The source material was blood. The V call is TRBV7-2, the J call TRBJ2-7; D is perhaps TRBD2 (5 bases). CDR3 DNA: TGTGCCAGCAGCTTAGGCGGGCGAAAATCCTACGAGCAGTACTTC. It codes for CASSLGGRKSYEQYF.